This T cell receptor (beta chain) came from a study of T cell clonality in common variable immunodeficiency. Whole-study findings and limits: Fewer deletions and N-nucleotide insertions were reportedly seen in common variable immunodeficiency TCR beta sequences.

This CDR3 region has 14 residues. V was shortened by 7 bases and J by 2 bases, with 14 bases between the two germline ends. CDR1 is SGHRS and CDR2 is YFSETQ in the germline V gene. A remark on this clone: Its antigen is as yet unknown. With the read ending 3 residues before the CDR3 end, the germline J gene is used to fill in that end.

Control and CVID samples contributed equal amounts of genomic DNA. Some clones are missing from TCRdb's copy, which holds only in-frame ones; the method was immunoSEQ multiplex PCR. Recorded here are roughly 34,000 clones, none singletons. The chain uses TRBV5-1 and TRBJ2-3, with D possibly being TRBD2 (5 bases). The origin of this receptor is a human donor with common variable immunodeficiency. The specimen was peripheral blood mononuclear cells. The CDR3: CASRLATPTDTQYF. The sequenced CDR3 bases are TGCGCCAGCCGCCTAGCCACCCCCACAGATACG.